This T cell receptor (beta chain) was identified during a study of blood T cell repertoires in COVID-19. Background on the study: Samples taken during acute and convalescent COVID-19 were collected in the United States, Italy and Spain. Sample material is recorded as cDNA or gDNA derived from T cells, B-cell-depleted T cells, or PBMCs.

The authors' processing: Amplifying reference gene primers gave estimates of nucleated cell counts. Repertoires were generated with immunoSEQ multiplex PCR, while TCRdb's copy carries only in-frame clones and drops some. That table furnishes V, J and clone size, whereas the DNA furnished D and trimming. The sample includes about 150,000 clones, roughly 89% of them seen just once. The CDR3 is 14 residues long. V lost 0 bases and J lost 5, with 11 bases in between. The germline V gene has CDR1 SGDLS and CDR2 YYNGEE. Sequenced input: peripheral blood. The TCR comes from a human donor in a cohort sampled during active COVID-19. The V call is TRBV9, the J call TRBJ2-5, with a possible D match to TRBD1 (6 bases). The CDR3 spells CASSVAQGQETQYF. The CDR3, as DNA: TGTGCCAGCAGCGTAGCCCAGGGGCAGGAGACCCAGTACTTC.